The source of this T cell receptor (beta chain) is a study of cytomegalovirus exposure and HLA in healthy donors. About this clone: Its matching antigen is unknown.

Study-wide results and limits: Three CMV-associated chains proved CMV antigen-specific in vitro.

This CDR3 is built from 17 residues. CDR1 is SGHAT, CDR2 FQNNGV, per germline. V shed 5 bases, J shed 4 bases, and the junction held 9 bases outside the gene matches. Nominally healthy donors were sampled, though unrecorded immune exposures were likely. Primers included in the PCR were 60 Vbeta and 13 Jbeta primers. Authors' analysis steps: In a later analysis, some 80 million unique TCR beta chains included roughly 11 million shared by two or more donors. Profiling relied on immunoSEQ multiplex PCR, and the TCRdb table lists in-frame clones only, not all of them. The DNA was the basis for D and trimming; V, J and clone size are from that table. This table holds 150,000 to 200,000 clones, approximately 71% found once.

The TCR originated in a woman between 35 and 50 years old in good health and CMV-seropositive. Sequenced sample: PBMCs. The rearrangement links TRBV11-2 to TRBJ2-1, with 12 bases aligning to TRBD2. CDR3 nucleotides: TGTGCCAGCAGCCCGAGACTAGCGGGAGCTATATACAATGAGCAGTTCTTC. It encodes CASSPRLAGAIYNEQFF.